The 6 T cell receptor beta chains listed next were all sequenced from one sample in a study of blood T cell repertoires in COVID-19. This table comes from immunoSEQ multiplex PCR, and its TCRdb copy is limited to in-frame clones, with some not included. This sample has about 130,000 clones; roughly 80% occur once, and the top ten carry around 5%. The material sequenced was peripheral blood. Receptor source: a woman aged 70-85 years with COVID-19, enrolled during active disease.

The genes are TRBV28 and TRBJ1-4; 7 bases align to TRBD1. This CDR3 spans 15 amino acids. V was pared by 4 bases and J by 2 bases, with 4 bases of the junction left unmatched. Germline assignment: CDR1 MDHEN and CDR2 SYDVKM. This CDR3 reads CASSSGTDTNEKLFF. In DNA, the CDR3 is TGTGCCAGCAGTTCGGGGACAGATACTAATGAAAAACTGTTTTTT.

The V call is TRBV30, the J call TRBJ2-2; weak D call: TRBD1 (6 bases). This CDR3 spans 14 amino acids. The germline CDR1 and CDR2 sequences are GTSNPN and SVGIG (reference sequence). The V end was cut by 3 bases, the J end by 1 base, with 9 bases between. The CDR3 loop is CAWSWGQNTGELFF. CDR3 DNA sequence: TGTGCCTGGAGCTGGGGACAGAACACCGGGGAGCTGTTTTTT.

This clone was counted a single time. This chain uses TRBV15 with TRBJ2-1; 8 bases agree with TRBD2. CDR1 and CDR2 from the germline V gene are LNHNV and YYDKDF (reference sequence). This CDR3 region has 16 residues. Germline trimming cut 5 bases from V and 8 bases from J; bases unmatched to any gene: 14. CDR3 nucleotide sequence: TGTGCCACCAGCTCGAGCGGGGGTCGAATTGGCGATGAGCAGTTCTTC. Amino acid sequence: CATSSSGGRIGDEQFF.

V and J are TRBV3-1 (or the pseudogene TRBV3-2) and TRBJ1-5, with D tentatively TRBD1 (6 bases). The CDR3 is 15 residues long. With 0 bases removed from V and 5 bases from J, the gap between germline ends came to 11 bases. The germline CDR1 and CDR2 sequences are LGHDT and YNNKEL (reference sequence). Written as DNA, the CDR3 is TGTGCCAGCAGCCAAGATAACAGGGCTTATCAGCCCCAGCATTTT. As protein: CASSQDNRAYQPQHF.

This sequence joins TRBV7-8 and TRBJ2-7; D perhaps matches TRBD1 (6 bases). The CDR3 runs 13 residues. From germline, CDR1 is SGHVS and CDR2 FQNEAQ. The V end lost 1 base, the J end lost 7 bases, and 11 bases lay between the germline ends. The CDR3 is CASSLVAGEEQYF. In DNA form, the CDR3 reads TGTGCCAGCAGCTTAGTAGCAGGGGAGGAGCAGTACTTC. The whole variable domain, filled in from reference TRBV7-8 and TRBJ2-7, reads GAGVSQSPRYKVAKRGQDVALRCDPISGHVSLFWYQQALGQGPEFLTYFQNEAQLDKSGLPSDRFFAERPEGSVSTLKIQRTQQEDSAVYLCASSLVAGEEQYFGPGTRLTVT.

V gene TRBV4-2 combines with J gene TRBJ2-5; 13 bases line up with TRBD2. The ends lost 4 bases at V and 2 bases at J; junction bases unmatched: 10. Germline CDR1 and CDR2: LGHNA and YNFKEQ. The CDR3 length is 18 residues. The CDR3 region has the DNA TGTGCCAGCAGCCCTGAACTAGCGGGGGGGCCGAAGCAAGAGACCCAGTACTTC. Translation: CASSPELAGGPKQETQYF.